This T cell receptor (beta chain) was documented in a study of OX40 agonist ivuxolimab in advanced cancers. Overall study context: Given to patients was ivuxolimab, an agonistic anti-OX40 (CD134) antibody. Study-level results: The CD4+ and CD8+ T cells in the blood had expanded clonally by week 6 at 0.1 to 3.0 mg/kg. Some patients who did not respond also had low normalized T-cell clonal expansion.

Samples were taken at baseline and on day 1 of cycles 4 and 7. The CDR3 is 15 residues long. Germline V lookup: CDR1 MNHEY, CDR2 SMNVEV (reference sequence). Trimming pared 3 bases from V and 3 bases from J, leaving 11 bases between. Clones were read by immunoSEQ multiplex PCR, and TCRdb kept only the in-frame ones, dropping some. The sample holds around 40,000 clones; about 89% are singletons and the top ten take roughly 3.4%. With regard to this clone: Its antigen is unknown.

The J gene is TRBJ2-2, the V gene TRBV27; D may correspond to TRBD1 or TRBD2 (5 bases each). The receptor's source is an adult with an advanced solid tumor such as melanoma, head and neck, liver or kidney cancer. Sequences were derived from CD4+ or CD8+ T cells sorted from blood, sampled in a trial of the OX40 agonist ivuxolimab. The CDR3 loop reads CASSLRGLDTGELFF. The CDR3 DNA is TGTGCCAGCAGTTTGAGGGGCTTGGACACCGGGGAGCTGTTTTTT.